Sequencing of this T cell receptor beta chain was carried out in a study of shared clonotypes between healthy human individuals (TCRdb year 2020). With regard to the full study: Three men and a couple of women, aged 18 to 49 years, made up the cohort. To estimate repertoire size and how much clonotypes are shared between individuals, the study performed deep sequencing of blood TCR repertoires from about five healthy adults. Each donor's leukapheresis produced roughly between roughly 0.85 and 9.5 billion PBMCs. To increase sequencing depth and limit assay-specific biases, TCR repertoire library preparation and sequencing were carried out by different laboratories using diverse techniques. Per donor, three plates each were used for CD4 naive and CD4 memory, two for CD8 naive, and one for CD8 memory.

The donors were healthy, HIV-negative adults with no recently reported acute infections or vaccinations. All donors were Caucasian adults living in Nashville, Tennessee, USA. CD4+ T cells were enriched through magnetic negative selection, after which naive cells were positively selected on CD45RA and the remaining negative fraction served as the memory subset. Blood was obtained by leukapheresis, after which PBMCs were separated by Ficoll-Histopaque density gradient centrifugation and cryopreserved in liquid nitrogen vapor phase. Purity and quantity of every magnetically sorted T cell population were checked by analytical flow cytometry. Genomic DNA was isolated from each sorted fraction and quantified by UV absorbance on a Nanodrop 2000c. TCR CDR3 regions were amplified from genomic DNA by multiplex PCR using the deep immunoSEQ assay. Extracted genomic DNA from each cell subset was spread evenly across all wells of several immunoSEQ 96-well plates, with each plate serving as a replicate. For sorted subsets, around 0.2 ug genomic DNA, equal to tens of thousands of T cell genomes, was loaded into each replicate PCR. Purified libraries were measured with a Qubit 3.0 fluorometer, size-checked on a Bioanalyzer 2100, and measured again with the KAPA Library Quantification kit. Every immunoSEQ 96-well plate was sequenced on a separate single-read 150-cycle Illumina NextSeq 550 flow cell. Under the source paper's analysis protocol: Because only junctional sequences without quality scores were contained in the immunoSEQ output, filtering matching that applied to full-length reads could not be performed. To assign V/J genes and CDR3, sequences were annotated using PyIR, a Python wrapper for IgBLAST v1.9, with IMGT germline references. Reads were removed for weak V/J assignments (E-value above 1e-6), missing CDR3, stop codons, out-of-frame junctions, or ambiguous translated residues. V3J clonotypes were defined as sequences sharing an identical inferred V gene, J gene, and CDR3 amino acid sequence. The percentage overlap between two repertoires was calculated by dividing the number of shared unique clonotypes by the size of the smaller repertoire. Repertoire richness was assessed with RTK rarefaction, the Chao1 estimator, and Recon v2.1 estimates of unobserved clonotypes. Generation probabilities were computed with OLGA for all TCRbeta clonotypes obtained by the gDNA method from several donors. TCRdb's version of the immuneACCESS table is confined to in-frame rearrangements and falls short of the full clone set. An unresolved V gene accounts for under half of the shortfall where checked; the remainder is of unknown origin. The V and J calls and clone size come from that table; D and trimming were worked out from the DNA. The sample has roughly 1.5 million clones on record, 95% to 99% of them singletons. Around 0.47% of the sample is taken by the ten largest.

This clone was recorded only once. The clone's antigen remains unknown. No much larger clonotype is one base removed from it; base qualities were not supplied. Trimming removed 2 bases from V and 4 bases from J; the gene matches leave 3 bases unexplained. The germline V gene encodes CDR1 SGDLS and CDR2 YYNGEE. The cysteine opens and the phenylalanine closes a CDR3 of 14 amino acids. The read is trimmed to its CDR3 DNA, 42 bases read in frame from base 1. Here is what the overall study found, with its caveats: About 5% of naive CD4, around 4% of naive CD8, 2.3% of memory CD4, and 0.4% of memory CD8 clonotypes were shared across several donors. Naive subsets generally had larger estimated clonotype richness than memory subsets. Pairwise subsampling indicated that sequencing depth was expected to affect the degree of clonotype sharing among donors. Sampling was restricted to blood, and TCR repertoires in tissue are likely to differ from TCR repertoires in blood. Because the study included only a small number of donors, the genetic and exposure-history diversity represented was limited. Rarefaction of sorted-subset datasets indicated incomplete sequencing despite the large sequencing depth. Compared with non-shared clonotypes, the clonotypes found in all four sorted-subset donors had higher generation probabilities.

Source material: naive CD4+ T cells sorted from blood. The sample's cell subset or site label, decoded: CD45RA+ positively selected. This clonotype was obtained from a man aged 30 to 39 in good health. The chain joins TRBV9 to TRBJ2-7; 10 bases in the junction line up with TRBD1. The CDR3 amino acid sequence is: CASSVDRGRYEQYF. At the DNA level, the sequence is TGTGCCAGCAGCGTTGACAGGGGGCGATACGAGCAGTACTTC. Reference TRBV9 and TRBJ2-7 genes cover what lies past the CDR3, so the full variable domain is DSGVTQTPKHLITATGQRVTLRCSPRSGDLSVYWYQQSLDQGLQFLIQYYNGEERAKGNILERFSAQQFPDLHSELNLSSLELGDSALYFCASSVDRGRYEQYFGPGTRLTVT.